This TCR beta chain is from a study of blood T cell repertoires in COVID-19 (dated by TCRdb to 2020 to 2022). At the level of the whole study: Samples covering the acute and convalescent phases of COVID-19 were provided by collaborators in the United States, Italy and Spain. The repertoires were made available in a free public database intended to serve as a resource for research on the immune response to SARS-CoV-2. Samples came from the ongoing ImmuneRACE study (first 160 participants) plus 1,254 subjects from 6 global collaborators. Subjects who had been exposed to COVID-19, were actively infected with it, or had recovered from it provided the deeply sampled blood TCRbeta repertoires that made up the dataset. Sample metadata almost always included a de-identified subject ID, COVID-19 status, age in years and sex. Where available, HLA class I and class II types were taken from metadata supplied by the sample provider and were not determined by assay-based typing. The prospective study material was composed of cDNA or gDNA derived from T cells, B-cell-depleted T cells, or PBMCs.

Overall study results and their limits: The quantity of clinical and demographic metadata differed by source and by participant and was supplied without curation.

From the cysteine through the phenylalanine, the CDR3 covers 15 amino acids. CDR3 DNA only is kept here, 45 bases in frame from base 1. Relative to germline, V is missing 6 bases and J is missing 1 base, with 8 bases of the junction outside any gene match. Looking up the germline V gene yields CDR1 SGHTA and CDR2 FQGNSA. Of note for this clone: What this receptor recognizes is not known. Qualities for individual bases were not recorded, and no much larger clone is one base off.

Whole blood was collected in K2EDTA tubes by collaborating institutions according to the institutions' own protocols. For TCRbeta analysis, collaborators shipped samples as frozen whole blood, isolated PBMCs, or DNA extracted from either of those sample types. TCRbeta CDR3 regions were amplified from genomic DNA using the immunoSEQ Assay, a bias-controlled multiplex PCR. As for how the authors treated the data: Within the assay, amplification of reference gene primers was used to estimate how many nucleated cells each sample contained. To quantify the absolute abundance of each unique TCRbeta CDR3 rearrangement, sequence reads were collapsed and filtered. For each sample, productive Simpson clonality was calculated as the square root of Simpson's diversity index over productive rearrangements. As stored in TCRdb, this immuneACCESS dataset retains in-frame rearrangements with V and J assigned. A fraction of the clones does not appear; measured against another copy, unresolved V genes explain less than half of the discrepancy, and the remainder lacks a known reason. The V and J calls and the clone size are those of that table, but D and trimming were determined from the DNA. This sample is represented by over 55,000 clones; around 80% of them were singletons. 20% to 25% of the sample is held by the ten biggest clonotypes.

The V gene is TRBV7-2 and the J gene is TRBJ2-7; the junction holds 8 bases that match TRBD1. The sample was peripheral blood. The clonotype comes from a woman in her sixties with acute or convalescent COVID-19. At the DNA level, the sequence is TGTGCCAGCAGTACCGGGGGACAGGCGTCCTACGAGCAGTACTTC. Translation gives CASSTGGQASYEQYF.